These 26 T cell receptor beta chains share one sample of origin, sequenced in a study of early T cells in non-severe SARS-CoV-2 infection (dated by TCRdb to about 2021). Libraries came from 5' RACE. TCRdb records NextSeq 500 as the sequencer. TCRdb applied fastp at Q25 and MiXCR to the public reads, then kept only in-frame beta chains. Rows with a matching CDR3 protein are joined into one entry that keeps the most common DNA and genes. The sample table holds 60,000 to 75,000 distinct CDR3 sequences, of which 12% were seen once. Jointly, the top ten make up roughly 6% of the sample. The material sequenced was whole blood. The receptors were gathered from an adult who was a healthcare worker with PCR-confirmed SARS-CoV-2 infection or an uninfected control (not recorded which).

A few counts support this clonotype. The rearrangement joins TRBV20-1 to TRBJ2-7, with 10 bases identical to TRBD1. Germline V gives CDR1 DFQATT, CDR2 SNEGSKA (reference sequence). V lost 3 bases to trimming and J lost 4 bases; unmatched junction nucleotides: 15. This CDR3 has 17 amino acids. The CDR3 nucleotides are TGCAGTGCTAGTGAAGGGGGGACCGGGACAGGGGATTACGAGCAGTACTTC. As protein: CSASEGGTGTGDYEQYF.

This clonotype has a handful of counts. The chain joins TRBV5-1 to TRBJ2-7, with 8 bases fitting TRBD2. Germline V gene lookup returns CDR1 SGHRS and CDR2 YFSETQ. The CDR3 extends over 14 amino acids. V lost 2 bases, J lost 4 bases, and 5 bases stayed unmatched. CDR3 loop: CASSFSGGLYEQYF. In DNA form, the CDR3 reads TGCGCCAGCAGCTTCAGCGGGGGATTATACGAGCAGTACTTC.

At least ten counts were recorded for this clonotype. This chain links TRBV7-9 with TRBJ2-7; D may correspond to TRBD1 or TRBD2 (6 bases each). The CDR3 length is 13 residues. Germline V gene data show CDR1 as SEHNR and CDR2 as FQNEAQ (reference sequence). V shed 4 bases and J shed 8 bases, with 15 bases lying between them. DNA for the CDR3: TGTGCCAGCAGCTCGAGGGGGGAGTTCAAGCAGTACTTC. Protein sequence: CASSSRGEFKQYF.

CDR3 DNA sequence: TGCAGCTCTACAGGGGTGTCGCCAGGTACGCAGTATTTT. Its protein is CSSTGVSPGTQYF. The chain joins TRBV29-1 to TRBJ2-3; 7 nucleotides line up with TRBD1. This CDR3 has 13 amino acids. V lost 8 bases, J lost 8 bases, and 13 bases stayed unmatched. Per the germline V gene, CDR1 is SQVTM and CDR2 is ANQGSEA.

This clonotype was picked up a small number of times. CDR3 DNA: TGCAGCGTTCAGGGCTTGGGAGAGACCCAGTACTTC. It translates to CSVQGLGETQYF. The V and J genes are TRBV29-1 and TRBJ2-5, with D perhaps TRBD1 (5 bases). Deletions cut 5 bases from V and 4 bases from J, with 11 bases between. The length of the CDR3 is 12 residues. The germline gives CDR1 SQVTM, CDR2 ANQGSEA. The full variable domain, completed using reference TRBV29-1 and TRBJ2-5, is SAVISQKPSRDICQRGTSLTIQCQVDSQVTMMFWYRQQPGQSLTLIATANQGSEATYESGFVIDKFPISRPNLTFSTLTVSNMSPEDSSIYLCSVQGLGETQYFGPGTRLLVL.

This clonotype was counted many times. The chain carries TRBV9 and TRBJ2-3, with TRBD1 matching 7 bases. Germline V gene data show CDR1 as SGDLS and CDR2 as YYNGEE. V was clipped by 3 bases and J by 9 bases; unmatched bases: 4. CDR3 length equals 12 residues. DNA for the CDR3: TGTGCCAGCAGCGGCACAGGGGAGACGCAGTATTTT. Its protein is CASSGTGETQYF.

This chain uses TRBV9 with TRBJ1-6; 7 nucleotides align to TRBD1. V dropped 3 bases and J dropped 9; count of bases not matched to a gene: 9. Germline CDR1 is SGDLS and CDR2 is YYNGEE. This CDR3 has 15 residues. The DNA of the CDR3 is TGTGCCAGCAGCGCCCGGACAGGTTTTTCTTCACCCCTCCACTTT. It codes for CASSARTGFSSPLHF.

At least ten counts were recorded for this clonotype. V is TRBV12-3 or TRBV12-4 and J is TRBJ2-3; 7 bases line up with TRBD2. Trimming removed 4 bases from V and 1 base from J; junction bases left unmatched: 11. CDR3 length: 17 residues. The CDR3 coding sequence is TGTGCCAGCAGTTCCGCTACTAGCGCCCTTCGCACAGATACGCAGTATTTT. Translation: CASSSATSALRTDTQYF.

This clonotype showed up just a few times. The rearrangement links TRBV7-6 to TRBJ2-1; D gene unclear. The CDR3 loop spans 15 amino acids. Germline CDR1 reads SGHVS; CDR2 reads FNYEAQ. V lost 2 bases to trimming and J lost 0 bases, with 8 bases between them. This CDR3 is CASSLSVASYNEQFF. In nucleotides, the CDR3 is TGTGCCAGCAGCTTATCTGTGGCCTCCTACAATGAGCAGTTCTTC.

This chain uses TRBV11-2 with TRBJ2-5, with D possibly being TRBD1 (6 bases). The CDR3 runs 13 residues. The germline CDR1 and CDR2 sequences are SGHAT and FQNNGV. The V end lost 6 bases, the J end lost 2 bases, and 10 bases lay between the germline ends. The CDR3 is CASRRQVQETQYF. The CDR3 DNA reads TGTGCCAGCAGAAGACAGGTACAAGAGACCCAGTACTTC.

The V and J genes are TRBV5-5 and TRBJ1-1; 7 nucleotides match TRBD1. Germline assignment: CDR1 SGHKS and CDR2 YYEKEE (reference sequence). V shed 0 bases and J 3 bases; nucleotides not matched to a gene: 2. The CDR3 extends over 14 amino acids. In DNA, the CDR3 is TGTGCCAGCAGCTTGGAGAGGGGGCACACTGAAGCTTTCTTT. Translated, it gives CASSLERGHTEAFF.

This clonotype was seen only a few times. The J gene is TRBJ2-5, the V gene TRBV27, with 12 bases lining up with TRBD2. Per the germline V gene, CDR1 is MNHEY and CDR2 is SMNVEV (reference sequence). The CDR3 has 15 amino acids. J was trimmed by 5 bases and V by 5 bases; bases with no gene match: 6. CDR3 region: CASSPLAGGQETQYF. The DNA of the CDR3 is TGTGCCAGCAGTCCCCTAGCGGGGGGGCAGGAGACCCAGTACTTC.

This clonotype was counted a few times. The V call is TRBV7-9, the J call TRBJ2-6; weak D call: TRBD1 (6 bases). The CDR3 has 15 residues. CDR1 and CDR2 from the germline V gene are SEHNR and FQNEAQ (reference sequence). V dropped 6 bases and J dropped 4 bases, with 13 bases sitting between them. CDR3 in DNA: TGTGCCAGCAGGCCAGGGGTACTGGGGGCCAACGTCCTGACTTTC. It specifies CASRPGVLGANVLTF.

The rearrangement joins TRBV29-1 to TRBJ2-5, with D perhaps matching TRBD1 (6 bases). This CDR3 is 12 amino acids long. Germline CDR1 reads SQVTM; CDR2 reads ANQGSEA. V was clipped by 6 bases and J by 6 bases, with 14 bases between them. The DNA of the CDR3 is TGCAGCGTCCTGACAGGACGAAAGACCCAGTACTTC. Its protein is CSVLTGRKTQYF. The variable domain in full, with the rest retrieved from reference TRBV29-1 and TRBJ2-5, is SAVISQKPSRDICQRGTSLTIQCQVDSQVTMMFWYRQQPGQSLTLIATANQGSEATYESGFVIDKFPISRPNLTFSTLTVSNMSPEDSSIYLCSVLTGRKTQYFGPGTRLLVL.

This sequence joins TRBV29-1 and TRBJ2-5, with a weak D call TRBD1 (6 bases). Trimming left V 7 bases short and J 5 bases short, with 14 bases between. CDR1 and CDR2 from the germline V gene are SQVTM and ANQGSEA. The CDR3 sequence is 12 residues long. The CDR3 loop is CSAIQGPETQYF. The CDR3 nucleotides are TGCAGCGCCATACAGGGCCCTGAGACCCAGTACTTC.

The chain recombines TRBV12-3 or TRBV12-4 with TRBJ2-5, with a weak D call TRBD2 (5 bases). The V end was cut by 2 bases, the J end by 7 bases, with 11 bases between. The CDR3 is 13 residues long. CDR3 sequence: CASSLRGLGTQYF. The CDR3 DNA is TGTGCCAGCAGTTTACGGGGTTTGGGGACCCAGTACTTC.

The chain links TRBV7-9 to TRBJ1-6, with 7 bases that match TRBD1. V lost 5 bases to trimming and J lost 8 bases; unmatched junction nucleotides: 9. There are 15 residues in the CDR3. CDR1 is SEHNR, CDR2 FQNEAQ, per germline (reference sequence). The DNA for the CDR3 is TGTGCCAGCAGCGTGACAGGGCGTCGGCATTCACCCCTCCACTTT. Translation: CASSVTGRRHSPLHF.

This clonotype was found many times. The J gene is TRBJ1-3, the V gene TRBV6-6; D is perhaps TRBD1 (6 bases). Trimming pared 2 bases from V and 0 bases from J, leaving 8 bases between. In germline, CDR1 is MNHNY, CDR2 SVGAGI (reference sequence). The CDR3 has 15 amino acids. The CDR3 DNA sequence: TGTGCCAGCAGTTACAACAGGGACTCTGGAAACACCATATATTTT. It yields the protein CASSYNRDSGNTIYF.

V gene TRBV5-8 combines with J gene TRBJ1-5, with unresolved D. V was cut by 4 bases and J by 5 bases, with 7 bases left in between. The CDR3 has 12 amino acids. Germline V gene sequence: CDR1 SGHTS, CDR2 YDEGEE. Here the CDR3 DNA reads TGTGCCAGCAGCCGGGGAGATCAGCCCCAGCATTTT. Its translation is CASSRGDQPQHF.

The chain couples TRBV29-1 to TRBJ2-7, with 7 bases that match TRBD1. Germline trimming cut 6 bases from V and 0 bases from J; bases unmatched to any gene: 14. Germline V CDR1 and CDR2: SQVTM, ANQGSEA. The CDR3 totals 16 residues. Here the CDR3 DNA reads TGCAGCGTCGCTAACTACAGGGGCAAGAGCTCCTACGAGCAGTACTTC. It translates to CSVANYRGKSSYEQYF.

The chain combines TRBV7-2 with TRBJ2-7, with 7 bases lining up with TRBD2. The germline V gene encodes CDR1 SGHTA and CDR2 FQGNSA. V shed 5 bases, J shed 2 bases, and the junction held 21 bases outside the gene matches. This CDR3 comprises 19 residues. CDR3 DNA sequence: TGTGCCAGCAGCCTGATCCCCCCTAATTGGAGCGGGGTTCCCTACGAGCAGTACTTC. It codes for CASSLIPPNWSGVPYEQYF.

The chain couples TRBV20-1 to TRBJ2-7; 14 nucleotides agree with TRBD2. The CDR3 totals 15 residues. The germline gives CDR1 DFQATT, CDR2 SNEGSKA (reference sequence). Losses at the gene ends were 3 bases for V and 5 bases for J; bases not matched to a gene: 6. The CDR3 region has the DNA TGCAGTGCTAGTAGGACTAGCGGGAGGTTCCACGAGCAGTACTTC. Amino acid sequence: CSASRTSGRFHEQYF.

This chain joins TRBV7-3 and TRBJ2-3; D possibly corresponds to TRBD2 (5 bases). The V gene's germline CDR1 is SGHTA and CDR2 FQGTGA. The CDR3 runs to 15 residues. V lost 1 base to trimming and J lost 6 bases, with 14 bases between them. The CDR3 bases are TGTGCCAGCAGCTTAATGCGGGCGCCTTTGGATACGCAGTATTTT. Amino acid sequence: CASSLMRAPLDTQYF.

This rearrangement joins TRBV24-1 to TRBJ2-7; D assignment may be TRBD1 or TRBD2 (5 bases each). The CDR3 covers 13 residues. Trimming left V 6 bases short and J 7 bases short, with 15 bases between. Germline V gives CDR1 KGHDR, CDR2 SFDVKD. CDR3 in amino acids: CATSWDRGGEQYF. The CDR3 DNA follows: TGTGCCACCAGTTGGGACCGGGGTGGAGAGCAGTACTTC.

The CDR3, as DNA: TGTGCCAGCAGCGCCCTACCGGGACTGACCTACGAGCAGTACTTC. It codes for CASSALPGLTYEQYF. The chain employs TRBV7-9 and TRBJ2-7; a weak D match, TRBD2 (6 bases). The CDR3 runs to 15 residues. CDR1 is SEHNR, CDR2 FQNEAQ, per germline (reference sequence). V dropped 5 bases and J dropped 2 bases, with 16 bases sitting between them.

This clonotype was recorded at least ten times. This chain joins TRBV24-1 and TRBJ2-1; either TRBD1 or TRBD2 may fit D (5 bases each). V lost 6 bases and J lost 4, with 12 bases in between. The germline CDR1 and CDR2 sequences are KGHDR and SFDVKD. This CDR3 spans 14 amino acids. CDR3 residues: CATSPRDGYNEQFF. The CDR3 coding sequence is TGTGCCACCAGTCCCCGGGACGGATACAATGAGCAGTTCTTC.